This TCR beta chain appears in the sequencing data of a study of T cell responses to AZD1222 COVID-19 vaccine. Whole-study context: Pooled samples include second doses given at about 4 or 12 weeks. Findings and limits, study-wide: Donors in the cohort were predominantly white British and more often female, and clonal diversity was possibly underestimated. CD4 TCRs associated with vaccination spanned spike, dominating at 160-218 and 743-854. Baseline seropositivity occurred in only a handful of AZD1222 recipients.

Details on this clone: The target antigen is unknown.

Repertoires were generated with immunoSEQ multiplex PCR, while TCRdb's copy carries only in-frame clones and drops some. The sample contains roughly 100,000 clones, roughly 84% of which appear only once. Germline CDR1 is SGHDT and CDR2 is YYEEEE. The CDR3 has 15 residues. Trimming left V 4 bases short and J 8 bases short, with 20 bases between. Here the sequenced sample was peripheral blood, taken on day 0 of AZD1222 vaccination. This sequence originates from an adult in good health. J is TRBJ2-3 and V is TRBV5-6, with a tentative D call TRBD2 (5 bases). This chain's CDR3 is CASSPAASRSFTQYF. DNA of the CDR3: TGTGCCAGCAGCCCTGCGGCTAGCCGTTCTTTTACGCAGTATTTT.